These 24 T cell receptor beta chains originate from one sample sequenced in a study of Graves' ophthalmopathy and Graves' hyperthyroidism. Scientists amplified the TCR beta CDR3 regions from RNA transcripts. The library came from an HTBI-primed first-round RT-PCR and a second-round multiplex PCR. TCRdb reprocessed the multiplex PCR reads with MiXCR, giving one entry per CDR3 protein. Here the sample spans about 220,000 distinct CDR3 sequences, 20% to 25% being singletons. Sequencing was done on a sample of peripheral blood. Receptor source: a woman aged 45-65 years with Graves' ophthalmopathy.

The CDR3 nucleotides read TGTGCCAGCAGCATTGTACACGAGCAGTACTTC. It is translated as CASSIVHEQYF. The chain employs TRBV7-9 and TRBJ2-7; D is undetermined. Trimming cost V 5 bases and J 5 bases, with 7 bases left between them. The CDR3 spans 11 residues. CDR1 is SEHNR, CDR2 FQNEAQ, per germline (reference sequence).

This clonotype was counted ten times or more. The chain employs TRBV29-1 and TRBJ2-5, with 7 bases fitting TRBD1. The germline CDR1 and CDR2 sequences are SQVTM and ANQGSEA. Losses at the gene ends were 2 bases for V and 2 bases for J; bases not matched to a gene: 5. This CDR3 has 14 residues. The CDR3 region has the DNA TGCAGCGTTGAAAGGGGGCTAGTTCAAGAGACCCAGTACTTC. Its translation is CSVERGLVQETQYF.

This clonotype was detected many times. The J gene is TRBJ1-1, the V gene TRBV11-2; 9 nucleotides match TRBD1. The J segment lost 2 bases and the V segment lost 5 bases, leaving 12 bases of the junction unmatched. Germline CDR1 and CDR2: SGHAT and FQNNGV. This CDR3 comprises 17 residues. The CDR3 reads CASSPRQGGDFNTEAFF. The DNA of the CDR3 is TGTGCCAGCAGCCCAAGACAGGGGGGCGATTTCAACACTGAAGCTTTCTTT.

This clonotype was counted ten times or more. The gene calls are TRBV20-1 and TRBJ2-7; D remains ambiguous. The CDR3 totals 10 residues. The V gene's germline CDR1 is DFQATT and CDR2 SNEGSKA (reference sequence). Between the trimmed V and J ends, which lost 7 bases and 1 base, there was a span of 5 bases. The CDR3 spells CSVGSYEQYF. CDR3 DNA: TGCAGTGTGGGATCCTACGAGCAGTACTTC.

The rearrangement joins TRBV2 to TRBJ2-2, with D perhaps assigned TRBD1 or TRBD2 (5 bases each). The CDR3 covers 20 residues. In germline, CDR1 is SNHLY, CDR2 FYNNEI. V was pared by 0 bases and J by 0 bases, with 20 bases between. Written as DNA, the CDR3 is TGTGCCAGCAGTGAAGCGCTTATCCGGGGCTCCGGGCCGAACACCGGGGAGCTGTTTTTT. Translation: CASSEALIRGSGPNTGELFF.

This clonotype was picked up many times. The CDR3 spells CASRQLAHRYEQYF. The CDR3 nucleotides are TGTGCCAGCAGGCAACTAGCACATCGCTACGAGCAGTACTTC. This chain links TRBV2 with TRBJ2-7, with D maybe TRBD2 (6 bases). The V and J ends lost 6 bases and 3 bases respectively, with 15 bases between them. The CDR3 length is 14 residues. Per the germline V gene, CDR1 is SNHLY and CDR2 is FYNNEI.

This clonotype was observed at least ten times. This sequence joins TRBV30 and TRBJ2-7; 10 nucleotides agree with TRBD2. The V gene end was trimmed by 0 bases and the J gene end by 4 bases; junction bases not matched to a gene: 9. The CDR3 has 16 residues. CDR1 and CDR2 from the germline V gene are GTSNPN and SVGIG (reference sequence). CDR3 DNA sequence: TGTGCCTGGAGTGTACCTCTAGGACTAGCGGCGTACGAGCAGTACTTC. Its protein is CAWSVPLGLAAYEQYF. The full variable domain, in which reference TRBV30 and TRBJ2-7 provide the parts outside the CDR3, is SQTIHQWPATLVQPVGSPLSLECTVEGTSNPNLYWYRQAAGRGLQLLFYSVGIGQISSEVPQNLSASRPQDRQFILSSKKLLLSDSGFYLCAWSVPLGLAAYEQYFGPGTRLTVT.

Only a few counts were recorded for this clonotype. The chain uses TRBV10-3 and TRBJ2-5, with TRBD1 identical over 8 bases. CDR1 and CDR2 (germline): ENHRY, SYGVKD. The CDR3 extends over 13 amino acids. Unmatched junction bases numbered 3, after V lost 6 bases and J lost 3 bases. CDR3 sequence: CAIRDRVEETQYF. CDR3 nucleotide sequence: TGTGCCATCAGGGACAGGGTAGAAGAGACCCAGTACTTC.

This clonotype showed up just a few times. V usage is TRBV5-4 and J usage is TRBJ2-2, with 11 bases identical to TRBD2. The trim removed 2 bases at V and 8 bases at J, leaving 5 bases unmatched. This CDR3 is built from 15 residues. Germline assignment: CDR1 SGHNT and CDR2 YYREEE (reference sequence). The DNA of the CDR3 is TGTGCCAGCAGCTTCGGAACTAGCGGGAGAGGGGAGCTGTTTTTT. Translation gives CASSFGTSGRGELFF. The full variable domain, with the rest looked up from reference TRBV5-4 and TRBJ2-2, is ETGVTQSPTHLIKTRGQQVTLRCSSQSGHNTVSWYQQALGQGPQFIFQYYREEENGRGNFPPRFSGLQFPNYSSELNVNALELDDSALYLCASSFGTSGRGELFFGEGSRLTVL.

The rearrangement joins TRBV15 to TRBJ1-1, with unresolved D. The CDR3 extends over 14 amino acids. CDR1 LNHNV and CDR2 YYDKDF come from the germline V gene (reference sequence). With 0 bases removed from V and 5 bases from J, the gap between germline ends came to 10 bases. The CDR3 sequence is CATSRDRLMTEAFF. The DNA for the CDR3 is TGTGCCACCAGCAGAGATCGATTGATGACTGAAGCTTTCTTT.

At least ten counts were recorded for this clonotype. The chain couples TRBV7-6 to TRBJ1-6, with TRBD1 matching 7 bases. The CDR3 loop spans 14 amino acids. Trimming removed 5 bases from V and 8 bases from J; junction bases left unmatched: 6. Germline V gene data show CDR1 as SGHVS and CDR2 as FNYEAQ. The CDR3 loop reads CASSRQGPDSPLHF. The CDR3 DNA reads as TGTGCCAGCAGCCGACAGGGCCCGGATTCACCCCTCCACTTT.

This clonotype was counted many times. The chain couples TRBV10-3 to TRBJ2-7; TRBD2 aligns across 10 bases. The length of the CDR3 is 12 residues. Per the germline V gene, CDR1 is ENHRY and CDR2 is SYGVKD. The V gene end was trimmed by 10 bases and the J gene end by 1 base; junction bases not matched to a gene: 1. CDR3 region: CATSGSSYEQYF. DNA for the CDR3: TGTGCCACTAGCGGGAGTTCCTACGAGCAGTACTTC.

This clonotype was seen repeatedly, ten times or more. V and J are TRBV18 and TRBJ1-2; 9 nucleotides align to TRBD1. The CDR3 has 15 residues. Germline assignment: CDR1 KGHSH and CDR2 LQKENI. V was pared by 3 bases and J by 7 bases, with 9 bases of the junction left unmatched. CDR3 sequence (DNA): TGTGCCAGCTCACCCGAGGGACAGGGATTGAGTGGCTACACCTTC. It translates to CASSPEGQGLSGYTF.

There are many counts of this clonotype. This chain links TRBV24-1 with TRBJ1-1, with TRBD1 as a possible D gene (5 bases). V lost 10 bases and J 0 bases, leaving 11 bases between the germline ends. Germline V lookup: CDR1 KGHDR, CDR2 SFDVKD. The CDR3 has 13 residues. The CDR3 protein is CATRKTVNTEAFF. The CDR3 region has the DNA TGTGCCACAAGAAAGACAGTGAACACTGAAGCTTTCTTT.

In this sample, this clonotype turned up many times. The V call is TRBV7-2, the J call TRBJ2-4; D not resolved. The CDR3 is made up of 15 amino acids. Germline CDR1 and CDR2: SGHTA and FQGNSA. Trimming took 2 bases from V and 7 from J, leaving 15 bases between them. This CDR3 reads CASSLLPAPRNIQYF. In DNA, the CDR3 is TGTGCCAGCAGCTTACTCCCAGCACCTAGGAACATTCAGTACTTC.

The table lists this clonotype with many counts. The V and J genes are TRBV2 and TRBJ2-5; 13 nucleotides match TRBD2. V gave up 6 bases and J gave up 5 bases; unmatched junction bases: 6. Germline values: CDR1 SNHLY, CDR2 FYNNEI. CDR3 size: 15 residues. The CDR3 DNA reads TGTGCCAGCAGGGGACTAGCGGGATGGGGTGAGACCCAGTACTTC. As protein: CASRGLAGWGETQYF.

The sample holds a few counts of this clonotype. The CDR3 DNA reads as TGTGCCAGTAGTGTCCGGGACAGGGGGCGTCAGCCCCAGCATTTT. As protein: CASSVRDRGRQPQHF. This chain links TRBV19 with TRBJ1-5; 12 bases fit TRBD1. Germline lookup yields CDR1 LNHDA and CDR2 SQIVND (reference sequence). V trimming: 5 bases; J trimming: 6 bases; junction bases outside the gene matches: 5. This CDR3 is 15 amino acids long.

This clonotype showed up many times. One end of the junction is discordant with germline, which a read error may explain. The rearrangement uses TRBV6-1 and TRBJ1-2, with D perhaps TRBD1 (6 bases). The CDR3 extends over 10 amino acids. Per the germline V gene, CDR1 is MNHNS and CDR2 is SASEGT. CDR3 DNA: TGTGTCAGCAGGCGGGGGGGCTACATCTTC. Its protein is CVSRRGGYIF.

This clonotype has a count of ten or more. J is TRBJ1-2 and V is TRBV12-3 or TRBV12-4; 11 bases fit TRBD1. V dropped 6 bases and J dropped 6; count of bases not matched to a gene: 9. This CDR3 has 15 residues. CDR3 in amino acids: CASSQQGQGENGYTF. The CDR3 bases are TGTGCCAGCAGCCAACAGGGACAGGGGGAAAATGGCTACACCTTC.

This clonotype has ten or more counts. This chain uses TRBV28 with TRBJ1-6; no reliable D call. V lost 6 bases to trimming and J lost 7 bases, with 16 bases between them. Germline CDR1 MDHEN, CDR2 SYDVKM. The CDR3 length is 15 residues. CDR3: CASSFREMENSPLHF. CDR3 in DNA: TGTGCCAGCAGCTTCCGCGAGATGGAGAATTCACCCCTCCACTTT. The full variable domain, with the rest looked up from reference TRBV28 and TRBJ1-6, is DVKVTQSSRYLVKRTGEKVFLECVQDMDHENMFWYRQDPGLGLRLIYFSYDVKMKEKGDIPEGYSVSREKKERFSLILESASTNQTSMYLCASSFREMENSPLHFGNGTRLTVT.

The table lists this clonotype with many counts. This chain connects TRBV7-3 to TRBJ2-2; maybe TRBD2 (5 bases). V was pared by 2 bases and J by 3 bases, with 16 bases between. The length of the CDR3 is 17 residues. Germline lookup yields CDR1 SGHTA and CDR2 FQGTGA. CDR3 loop: CASSLRVWGADTGELFF. For the CDR3, the DNA is TGTGCCAGCAGCTTACGGGTGTGGGGAGCCGACACCGGGGAGCTGTTTTTT.

This chain uses TRBV3-1 with TRBJ1-5, with 9 bases fitting TRBD1. J lost 1 base, V lost 0 bases, and 4 bases had no gene match. Per the germline V gene, CDR1 is LGHDT and CDR2 is YNNKEL (reference sequence). The CDR3 totals 17 residues. CDR3 in amino acids: CASSQDGTGLSNQPQHF. The CDR3 nucleotides read TGTGCCAGCAGCCAAGACGGGACAGGGTTGAGCAATCAGCCCCAGCATTTT.

The gene calls are TRBV28 and TRBJ2-7; 9 bases agree with TRBD1. Germline assignment: CDR1 MDHEN and CDR2 SYDVKM. V lost 11 bases to trimming and J lost 0 bases; unmatched junction nucleotides: 8. The CDR3 spans 14 residues. The CDR3: CAGSDRGVSYEQYF. DNA for the CDR3: TGTGCCGGGTCAGACAGGGGGGTCTCCTACGAGCAGTACTTC. Full variable domain (remainder filled in from reference TRBV28 and TRBJ2-7): DVKVTQSSRYLVKRTGEKVFLECVQDMDHENMFWYRQDPGLGLRLIYFSYDVKMKEKGDIPEGYSVSREKKERFSLILESASTNQTSMYLCAGSDRGVSYEQYFGPGTRLTVT.

The chain links TRBV12-3 or TRBV12-4 to TRBJ1-2; 7 nucleotides line up with TRBD1. The CDR3 covers 18 residues. Trimming removed 6 bases from V and 0 bases from J; junction bases left unmatched: 16. The CDR3 region has the DNA TGTGCCAGCAGCGCCGGACAGGCGAGTTTAGGGGCTAACTATGGCTACACCTTC. It specifies CASSAGQASLGANYGYTF.